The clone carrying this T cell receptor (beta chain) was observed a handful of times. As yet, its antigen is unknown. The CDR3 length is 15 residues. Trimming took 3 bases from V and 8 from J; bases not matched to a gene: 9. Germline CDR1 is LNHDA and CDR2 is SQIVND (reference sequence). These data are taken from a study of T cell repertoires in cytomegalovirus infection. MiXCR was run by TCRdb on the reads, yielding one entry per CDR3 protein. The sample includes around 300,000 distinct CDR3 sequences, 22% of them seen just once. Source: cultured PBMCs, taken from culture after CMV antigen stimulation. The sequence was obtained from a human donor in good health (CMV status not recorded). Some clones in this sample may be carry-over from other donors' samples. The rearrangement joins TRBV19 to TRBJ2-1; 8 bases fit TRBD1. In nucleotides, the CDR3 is TGTGCCAGTAGTATCTTCGGACAGGGCCGCTATGAGCAGTTCTTC. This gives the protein CASSIFGQGRYEQFF.